Each of the 20 T cell receptor beta chains below was sequenced from the same sample in a study of shared clonotypes between healthy human individuals (dated by TCRdb to 2020 to 2021). CD8 naive samples were obtained by positive selection for CCR7 among CD45RO-negative cells, yielding a CD45RA+CCR7+ population from which TemRA cells were excluded. Libraries were constructed by the immunoSEQ multiplex PCR assay. Entries here come from immuneACCESS through TCRdb and include only in-frame sequences with V and J called. Some clones fail to appear in such tables; in the studies checked, an unresolved V gene covers under half of the shortfall, and the cause of the remainder is unknown. Here the sample has hundreds of thousands of clones; nearly 98% occur a single time. Roughly 0.29% of the sample belongs to the ten largest clones. The specimen was naive CD8+ T cells sorted from blood. Reading the label with the study, this specimen's cell subset or site is: CD45RA+CCR7+. Receptors were obtained from a man between 25 and 39 years old in good health.

The rearrangement links TRBV6-5 to TRBJ1-2, with a weak D call TRBD1 (5 bases). This CDR3 region has 16 residues. Trimming pared 0 bases from V and 3 bases from J, leaving 14 bases between. CDR1 is MNHEY and CDR2 is SVGAGI in the germline V gene. This chain's CDR3 is CASSYSTRPGDYGYTF. DNA of the CDR3: TGTGCCAGCAGTTACTCGACCCGGCCGGGGGACTATGGCTACACCTTC.

V usage is TRBV5-6 and J usage is TRBJ2-3; D unclear. Trimming took 2 bases from V and 5 from J, leaving 12 bases between them. Germline CDR1 reads SGHDT; CDR2 reads YYEEEE. This CDR3 has 14 residues. The CDR3 nucleotides are TGTGCCAGCAGCTTTGGGCTAGAGGTAGATACGCAGTATTTT. Translation gives CASSFGLEVDTQYF.

The genes are TRBV5-5 and TRBJ2-7, with 11 bases identical to TRBD2. Germline V CDR1 and CDR2: SGHKS, YYEKEE (reference sequence). This CDR3 has 16 residues. The junction had 4 bases not matched to a gene; V was cut back by 0 bases and J by 2 bases. CDR3 region: CASSLVSGLAAYEQYF. CDR3 DNA: TGTGCCAGCAGCTTGGTGTCGGGACTAGCGGCCTACGAGCAGTACTTC.

The gene calls are TRBV5-5 and TRBJ2-5, with TRBD2 identical over 11 bases. The CDR3 has 17 amino acids. Trimming removed 4 bases from V and 0 bases from J; junction bases left unmatched: 8. CDR1 and CDR2 from the germline V gene are SGHKS and YYEKEE (reference sequence). CDR3 amino acids: CASSMGLAEIYQETQYF. Here the CDR3 DNA reads TGTGCCAGCAGCATGGGACTAGCGGAGATATACCAAGAGACCCAGTACTTC. Combining the CDR3 with reference TRBV5-5 and TRBJ2-5 gives the whole variable domain DAGVTQSPTHLIKTRGQQVTLRCSPISGHKSVSWYQQVLGQGPQFIFQYYEKEERGRGNFPDRFSARQFPNYSSELNVNALLLGDSALYLCASSMGLAEIYQETQYFGPGTRLLVL.

V and J are TRBV4-1 and TRBJ1-1; no definite D call. V was pared by 8 bases and J by 2 bases, with 12 bases between. This CDR3 comprises 13 residues. Per germline, CDR1 MGHRA and CDR2 YSYEKL. The CDR3 sequence: CASANRLNTEAFF. CDR3 DNA sequence: TGCGCCAGCGCGAACCGCCTAAACACTGAAGCTTTCTTT.

This rearrangement joins TRBV27 to TRBJ1-1; weak D call: TRBD1 (5 bases). This CDR3 region has 12 residues. Germline V CDR1 and CDR2: MNHEY, SMNVEV (reference sequence). V was clipped by 6 bases and J by 4 bases, with 9 bases between them. Written as DNA, the CDR3 is TGTGCCAGCAGATCGGGGCCCACTGAAGCTTTCTTT. Encoded protein: CASRSGPTEAFF.

This rearrangement joins TRBV14 to TRBJ2-3, with 9 bases that match TRBD2. From germline, CDR1 is SGHDN and CDR2 FVKESK. The V segment lost 3 bases and the J segment 2 bases; nucleotides outside the gene matches: 6. The CDR3 covers 16 residues. The CDR3 DNA sequence: TGTGCCAGCAGCCACCTAGCGGGAAGTATCACAGATACGCAGTATTTT. It yields the protein CASSHLAGSITDTQYF.

This chain links TRBV19 with TRBJ2-1, with 10 bases identical to TRBD2. J gave up 2 bases and V 4 bases, and 5 bases lay outside the gene matches. The CDR3 length is 16 residues. Germline V gene sequence: CDR1 LNHDA, CDR2 SQIVND (reference sequence). The CDR3 protein is CASSTSGSGAYNEQFF. CDR3 sequence (DNA): TGTGCCAGTAGTACTAGCGGGAGTGGGGCCTACAATGAGCAGTTCTTC.

Regarding this clone: The sample carries other DNA sequences with the same CDR3. The gene calls are TRBV29-1 and TRBJ2-7; D is ambiguous. The germline CDR1 and CDR2 sequences are SQVTM and ANQGSEA. V lost 0 bases, J lost 4 bases, and 7 bases lay in between. The CDR3 is made up of 12 amino acids. The CDR3 is CSVEDEPYEQYF. CDR3 bases: TGCAGCGTTGAAGATGAACCGTACGAGCAGTACTTC.

The rearrangement joins TRBV7-3 to TRBJ2-1, with D hard to call. Germline V gene data show CDR1 as SGHTA and CDR2 as FQGTGA. With 4 bases removed from V and 8 bases from J, the gap between germline ends came to 15 bases. The CDR3 loop spans 14 amino acids. For the CDR3, the DNA is TGTGCCAGCAGCTATGGACCTCCTTCGGATGAGCAGTTCTTC. Protein: CASSYGPPSDEQFF.

The V and J genes are TRBV5-1 and TRBJ2-7; D tentatively fits TRBD1 or TRBD2 (5 bases each). CDR3 length: 17 residues. Deletions cut 4 bases from V and 0 bases from J, with 20 bases between. CDR1 SGHRS and CDR2 YFSETQ come from the germline V gene. Here the CDR3 DNA reads TGCGCCAGCAGCCCGCTACCGAGGGACGGAAGCTCCTACGAGCAGTACTTC. Its translation is CASSPLPRDGSSYEQYF.

The chain combines TRBV5-4 with TRBJ2-1; tentatively, D is TRBD1 or TRBD2 (5 bases each). The V gene's germline CDR1 is SGHNT and CDR2 YYREEE (reference sequence). Trimming took off 8 bases at V and 1 base at J, with 19 bases between the two ends. The CDR3 consists of 16 residues. The CDR3 nucleotides read TGTGCCAGTTACACGTTGGGGACGGGTTCCTACAATGAGCAGTTCTTC. Translating it yields CASYTLGTGSYNEQFF.

A single count supports this clone. V gene TRBV7-9 combines with J gene TRBJ2-1; 8 bases agree with TRBD2. From germline, CDR1 is SEHNR and CDR2 FQNEAQ (reference sequence). V was clipped by 4 bases and J by 6 bases; unmatched bases: 8. This CDR3 has 15 amino acids. In DNA form, the CDR3 reads TGTGCCAGCAGCTCCTGGACTAGCCCTGGCAATGAGCAGTTCTTC. Its translation is CASSSWTSPGNEQFF. The full variable domain, its missing parts supplied by reference TRBV7-9 and TRBJ2-1, is DTGVSQNPRHKITKRGQNVTFRCDPISEHNRLYWYRQTLGQGPEFLTYFQNEAQLEKSRLLSDRFSAERPKGSFSTLEIQRTEQGDSAMYLCASSSWTSPGNEQFFGPGTRLTVL.

This clone occurred once. CDR3 amino acids: CASSSTSGRVLSYNEQFF. CDR3 coding DNA: TGTGCCAGCAGCTCGACTAGCGGGAGGGTCCTGTCTTACAATGAGCAGTTCTTC. The chain recombines TRBV7-9 with TRBJ2-1; 14 positions agree with TRBD2. The CDR3 contains 18 residues. V shed 4 bases, J shed 4 bases, and the junction held 9 bases outside the gene matches. Germline CDR1 is SEHNR and CDR2 is FQNEAQ (reference sequence).

V and J are TRBV9 and TRBJ1-1, with TRBD1 matching 10 bases. Germline CDR1 reads SGDLS; CDR2 reads YYNGEE. This CDR3 contains 16 residues. Trimming took 5 bases from V and 0 from J; bases not matched to a gene: 7. In nucleotides, the CDR3 is TGTGCCAGCAGAGATTCCGGGACAGGGGTGAACACTGAAGCTTTCTTT. Protein sequence: CASRDSGTGVNTEAFF.

J is TRBJ2-3 and V is TRBV2, with D unclear. The V gene lost 6 bases and the J gene lost 0 bases, with 7 bases spanning the gap. CDR3 size: 13 residues. The germline V gene encodes CDR1 SNHLY and CDR2 FYNNEI. The CDR3 region has the DNA TGTGCCAGCAGGGCCGGTAGCACAGATACGCAGTATTTT. Protein: CASRAGSTDTQYF.

CDR3 sequence reads: CASSLWTTQETQYF. The CDR3 bases are TGTGCCAGCAGCTTGTGGACAACCCAAGAGACCCAGTACTTC. This sequence joins TRBV5-5 and TRBJ2-5; tentatively, D is TRBD1 (5 bases). V gave up 1 base and J gave up 1 base, with 8 bases separating them. This CDR3 has 14 residues. From germline, CDR1 is SGHKS and CDR2 YYEKEE (reference sequence). The full variable domain, completed using reference TRBV5-5 and TRBJ2-5, is DAGVTQSPTHLIKTRGQQVTLRCSPISGHKSVSWYQQVLGQGPQFIFQYYEKEERGRGNFPDRFSARQFPNYSSELNVNALLLGDSALYLCASSLWTTQETQYFGPGTRLLVL.

The gene calls are TRBV7-8 and TRBJ2-1; the D call may be TRBD1 or TRBD2 (5 bases each). V shed 1 base and J shed 15 bases, with 19 bases lying between them. Germline CDR1 SGHVS, CDR2 FQNEAQ. CDR3 length equals 14 residues. CDR3 protein: CASSLVPGPDPPFF. The DNA for the CDR3 is TGTGCCAGCAGCTTAGTCCCGGGGCCTGACCCTCCGTTCTTC.

The chain employs TRBV28 and TRBJ2-2; possibly TRBD1 for D (5 bases). The germline V gene has CDR1 MDHEN and CDR2 SYDVKM. This CDR3 is 15 amino acids long. Deletions cut 1 base from V and 2 bases from J, with 8 bases between. Here the CDR3 DNA reads TGTGCCAGCAGTTTATCACAGGATAACACCGGGGAGCTGTTTTTT. This translates into CASSLSQDNTGELFF.

This chain links TRBV30 with TRBJ1-3; D is undetermined. Germline assignment: CDR1 GTSNPN and CDR2 SVGIG (reference sequence). V dropped 3 bases and J dropped 3 bases, with 9 bases sitting between them. CDR3 length equals 13 residues. CDR3 residues: CAWSTVRGNTIYF. Here the CDR3 DNA reads TGTGCCTGGAGCACAGTGCGTGGAAACACCATATATTTT.